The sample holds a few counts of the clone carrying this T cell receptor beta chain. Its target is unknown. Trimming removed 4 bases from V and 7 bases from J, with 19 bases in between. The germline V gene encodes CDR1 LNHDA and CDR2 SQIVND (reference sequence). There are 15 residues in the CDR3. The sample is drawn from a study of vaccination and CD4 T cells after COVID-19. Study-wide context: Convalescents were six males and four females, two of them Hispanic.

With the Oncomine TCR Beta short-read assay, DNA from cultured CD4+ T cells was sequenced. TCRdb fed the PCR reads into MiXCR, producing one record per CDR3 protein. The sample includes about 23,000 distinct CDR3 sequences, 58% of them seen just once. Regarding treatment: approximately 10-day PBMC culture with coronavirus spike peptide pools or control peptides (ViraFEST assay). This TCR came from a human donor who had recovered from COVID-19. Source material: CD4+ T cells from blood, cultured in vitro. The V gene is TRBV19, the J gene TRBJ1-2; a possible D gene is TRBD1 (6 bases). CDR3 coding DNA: TGTGCCAGTAGTACCTCACAGGGTGCCCCCGGTGGCTACACCTTC. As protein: CASSTSQGAPGGYTF.